This TCR beta chain is from a study of T cells after yellow fever vaccination. Study-wide findings and caveats: Post-booster repertoires again held most primary-vaccination clones (roughly 95% CD4, roughly 90% CD8).

Synthesis of TCR cDNA relied on 5'RACE template switching, which attached a universal primer site and UMIs. TCRdb fed the 5' RACE reads into MiXCR, producing one record per CDR3 protein. The table includes 620,000 or so distinct CDR3 sequences, about a sixth detected once. This clonotype turned up a few times. Its specificity is unknown. Germline loops: CDR1 KGHDR, CDR2 SFDVKD. This CDR3 comprises 14 residues. With 4 bases clipped from V and 8 bases from J, the junction kept 6 bases outside the gene matches. This receptor was taken from a man between 18 and 35 years old who received the YFV17D yellow fever vaccine. The sample in question was PBMCs, obtained more than 4 days after the first yellow fever vaccination. The chain recombines TRBV24-1 with TRBJ1-1, with 10 bases that match TRBD1. The CDR3, as DNA: TGTGCCACCAGTGACCCTGACAGGGGGCCCGAAGCTTTCTTT. Protein product: CATSDPDRGPEAFF.